A single TCR beta chain is shown here with its context. Some clones are missing from TCRdb's copy, which holds only in-frame ones; the method was immunoSEQ multiplex PCR. Of around 2.1 million clones listed, more than 90% are singletons. These data belong to a study of shared clonotypes between healthy human individuals. About the study: Three plates were used per donor for CD4 naive, three for CD4 memory, two for CD8 naive and one for CD8 memory.

Healthy HIV-negative adults without recent acute infections or vaccinations served as donors. This receptor was obtained from a man aged 18 to 30 in good health. Sequenced material: naive CD4+ T cells sorted from blood. Subset here: CD45RA+ positively selected.

CDR3 region: CASSLDRGGIAKNIQYF. In DNA, the CDR3 is TGTGCCAGCAGCCTAGACAGGGGGGGAATAGCCAAAAACATTCAGTACTTC. The genes are TRBV7-8 and TRBJ2-4; 9 bases fit TRBD1. The length of the CDR3 is 17 residues. Germline-derived CDR1 and CDR2 are SGHVS and FQNEAQ. V shed 5 bases, J shed 0 bases, and the junction held 8 bases outside the gene matches.